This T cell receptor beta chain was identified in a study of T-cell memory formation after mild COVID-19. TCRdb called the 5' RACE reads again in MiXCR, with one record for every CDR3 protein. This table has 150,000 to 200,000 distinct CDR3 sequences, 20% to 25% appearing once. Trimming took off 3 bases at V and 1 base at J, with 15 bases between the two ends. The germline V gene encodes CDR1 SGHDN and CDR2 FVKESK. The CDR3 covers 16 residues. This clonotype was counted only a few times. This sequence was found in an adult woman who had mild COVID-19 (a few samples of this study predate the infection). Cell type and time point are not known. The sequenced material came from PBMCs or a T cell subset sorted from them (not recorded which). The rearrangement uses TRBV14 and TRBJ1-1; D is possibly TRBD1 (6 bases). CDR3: CASSHRGAGRNTEAFF. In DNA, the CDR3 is TGTGCCAGCAGCCACAGGGGTGCGGGTAGGAACACTGAAGCTTTCTTT.